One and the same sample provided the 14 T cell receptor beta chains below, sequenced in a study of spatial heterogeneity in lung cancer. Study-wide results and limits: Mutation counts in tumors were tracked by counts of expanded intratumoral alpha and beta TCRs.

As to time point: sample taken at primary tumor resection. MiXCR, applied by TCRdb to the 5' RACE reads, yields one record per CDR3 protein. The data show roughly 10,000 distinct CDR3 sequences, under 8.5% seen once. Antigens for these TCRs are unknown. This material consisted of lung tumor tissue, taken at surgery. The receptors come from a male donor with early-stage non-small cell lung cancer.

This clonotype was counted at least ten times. The CDR3 sequence: CASSPRAAGADTQYF. Here the CDR3 DNA reads TGTGCCAGCAGCCCCCGAGCAGCGGGAGCCGATACGCAGTATTTT. The chain uses TRBV7-2 and TRBJ2-3; the match to TRBD2 covers 8 bases. There are 15 residues in the CDR3. V shed 5 bases and J 6 bases; nucleotides not matched to a gene: 10. Germline-derived CDR1 and CDR2 are SGHTA and FQGNSA.

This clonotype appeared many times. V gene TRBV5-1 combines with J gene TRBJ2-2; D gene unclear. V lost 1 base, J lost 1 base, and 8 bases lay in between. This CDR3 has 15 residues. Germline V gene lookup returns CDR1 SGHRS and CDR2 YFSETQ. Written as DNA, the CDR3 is TGCGCCAGCAGCTTGTCCTCCGGGAACACCGGGGAGCTGTTTTTT. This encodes CASSLSSGNTGELFF.

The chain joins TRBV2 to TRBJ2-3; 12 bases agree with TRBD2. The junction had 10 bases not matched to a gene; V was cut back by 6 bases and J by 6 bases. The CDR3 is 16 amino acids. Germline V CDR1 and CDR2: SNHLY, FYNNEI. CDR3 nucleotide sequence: TGTGCCAGCAGACGACTAGCGGGAGAAATGGGGGATACGCAGTATTTT. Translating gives CASRRLAGEMGDTQYF.

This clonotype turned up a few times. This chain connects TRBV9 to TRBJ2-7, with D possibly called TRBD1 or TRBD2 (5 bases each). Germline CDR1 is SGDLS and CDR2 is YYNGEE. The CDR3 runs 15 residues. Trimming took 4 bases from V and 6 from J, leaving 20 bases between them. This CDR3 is CASSPIRDASTEQYF. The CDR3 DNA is TGTGCCAGCAGCCCGATCCGGGACGCAAGCACCGAGCAGTACTTC.

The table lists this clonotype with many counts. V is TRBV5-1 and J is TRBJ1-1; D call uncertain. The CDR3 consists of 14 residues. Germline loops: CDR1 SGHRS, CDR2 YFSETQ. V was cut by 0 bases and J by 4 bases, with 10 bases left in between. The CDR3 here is CASSLGREATEAFF. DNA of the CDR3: TGCGCCAGCAGCTTGGGGAGGGAAGCCACTGAAGCTTTCTTT.

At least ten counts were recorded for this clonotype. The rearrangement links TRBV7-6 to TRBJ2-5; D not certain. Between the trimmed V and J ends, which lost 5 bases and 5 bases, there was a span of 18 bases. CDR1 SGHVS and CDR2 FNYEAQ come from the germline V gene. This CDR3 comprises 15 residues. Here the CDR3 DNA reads TGTGCCAGCAGCGAAAATTATGGCTTCGGGGAGACCCAGTACTTC. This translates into CASSENYGFGETQYF.

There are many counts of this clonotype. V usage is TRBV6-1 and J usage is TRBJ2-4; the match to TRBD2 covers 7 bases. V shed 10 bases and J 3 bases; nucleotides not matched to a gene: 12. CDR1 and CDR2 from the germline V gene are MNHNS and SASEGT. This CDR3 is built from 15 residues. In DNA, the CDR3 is TGTGCCATCCTCGGGCGGGAGTGGGGCAAAAACATTCAGTACTTC. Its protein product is CAILGREWGKNIQYF.

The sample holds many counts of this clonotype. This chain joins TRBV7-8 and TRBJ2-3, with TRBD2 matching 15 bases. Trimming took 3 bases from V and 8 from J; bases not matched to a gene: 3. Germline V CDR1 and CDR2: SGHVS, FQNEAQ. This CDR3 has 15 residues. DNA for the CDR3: TGTGCCAGCAGCTTCCGGACTAGCGGGGGGGTTACGCAGTATTTT. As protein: CASSFRTSGGVTQYF.

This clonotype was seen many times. The CDR3 here is CASSLGTGWEKLFF. The DNA of the CDR3 is TGCGCCAGCAGCCTAGGGACAGGGTGGGAAAAACTGTTTTTT. V and J are TRBV4-1 and TRBJ1-4; TRBD1 aligns across 9 bases. Germline CDR1 is MGHRA and CDR2 is YSYEKL. Trimming took 4 bases from V and 8 from J; bases not matched to a gene: 5. The CDR3 is 14 amino acids.

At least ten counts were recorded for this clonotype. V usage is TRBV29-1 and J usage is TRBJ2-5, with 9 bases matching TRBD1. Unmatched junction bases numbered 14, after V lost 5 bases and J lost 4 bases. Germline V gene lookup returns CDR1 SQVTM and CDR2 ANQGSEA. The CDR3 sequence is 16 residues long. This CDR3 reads CSVPGGRGQGPETQYF. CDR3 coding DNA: TGCAGCGTTCCTGGGGGCCGAGGACAGGGGCCAGAGACCCAGTACTTC.

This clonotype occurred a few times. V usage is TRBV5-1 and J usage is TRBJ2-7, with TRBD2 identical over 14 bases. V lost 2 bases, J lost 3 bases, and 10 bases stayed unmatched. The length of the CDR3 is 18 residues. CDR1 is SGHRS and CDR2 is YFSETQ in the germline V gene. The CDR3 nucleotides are TGCGCCAGCAGCTTTCAGCCCCAGGGGACTAGCGGGAGCTACGAGCAGTACTTC. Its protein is CASSFQPQGTSGSYEQYF.

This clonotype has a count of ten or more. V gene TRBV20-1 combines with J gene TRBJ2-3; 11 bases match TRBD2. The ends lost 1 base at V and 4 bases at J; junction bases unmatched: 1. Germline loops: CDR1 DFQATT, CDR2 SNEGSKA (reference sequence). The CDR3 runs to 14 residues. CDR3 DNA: TGCAGTGCTAGAGGGACTAGCGGGTCAGATACGCAGTATTTT. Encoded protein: CSARGTSGSDTQYF.

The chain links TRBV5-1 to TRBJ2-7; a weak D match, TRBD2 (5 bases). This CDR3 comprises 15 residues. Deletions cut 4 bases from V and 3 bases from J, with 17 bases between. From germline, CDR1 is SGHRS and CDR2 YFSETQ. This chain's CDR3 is CASSPSWERRYEQYF. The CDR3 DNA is TGCGCCAGCAGCCCCTCTTGGGAGCGCCGCTACGAGCAGTACTTC.

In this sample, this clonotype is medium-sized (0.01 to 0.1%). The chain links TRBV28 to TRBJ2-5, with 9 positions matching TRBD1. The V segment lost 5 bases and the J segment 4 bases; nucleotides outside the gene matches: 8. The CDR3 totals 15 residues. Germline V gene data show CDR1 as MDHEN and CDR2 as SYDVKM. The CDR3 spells CASSLSRQGGETQYF. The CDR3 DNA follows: TGTGCCAGCAGTCTTTCTCGACAGGGGGGAGAGACCCAGTACTTC.